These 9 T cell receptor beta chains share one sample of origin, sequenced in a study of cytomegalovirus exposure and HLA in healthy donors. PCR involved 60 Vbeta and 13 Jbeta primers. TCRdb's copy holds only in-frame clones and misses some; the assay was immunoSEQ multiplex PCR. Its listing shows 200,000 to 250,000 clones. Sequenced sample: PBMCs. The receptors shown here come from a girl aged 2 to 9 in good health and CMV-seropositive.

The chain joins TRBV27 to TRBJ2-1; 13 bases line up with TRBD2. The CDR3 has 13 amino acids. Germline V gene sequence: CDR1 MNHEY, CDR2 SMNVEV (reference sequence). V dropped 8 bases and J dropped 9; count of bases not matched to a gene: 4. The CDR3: CASGLAGALEQFF. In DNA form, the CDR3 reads TGTGCCAGCGGACTAGCGGGAGCGCTTGAGCAGTTCTTC.

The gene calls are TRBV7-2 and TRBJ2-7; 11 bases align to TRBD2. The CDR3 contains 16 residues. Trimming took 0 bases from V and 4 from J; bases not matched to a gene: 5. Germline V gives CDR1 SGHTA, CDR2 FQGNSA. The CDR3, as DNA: TGTGCCAGCAGCTTAGCTTCTACTAGCGGGAGTTACGAGCAGTACTTC. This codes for CASSLASTSGSYEQYF.

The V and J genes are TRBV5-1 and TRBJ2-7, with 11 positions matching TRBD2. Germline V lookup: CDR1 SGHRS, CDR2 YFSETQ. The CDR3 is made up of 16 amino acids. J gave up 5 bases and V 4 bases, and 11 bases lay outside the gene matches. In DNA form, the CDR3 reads TGCGCCAGCAGCCAGACTAGCGGGATCGGTTACGACGAGCAGTACTTC. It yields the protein CASSQTSGIGYDEQYF.

The CDR3 sequence: CSARGGLAGGTPRDEQFF. CDR3 coding DNA: TGCAGCGCCCGAGGGGGGCTAGCGGGAGGTACGCCTCGTGATGAGCAGTTCTTC. The chain joins TRBV29-1 to TRBJ2-1, with 11 bases fitting TRBD2. The CDR3 has 18 residues. Trimming removed 7 bases from V and 8 bases from J; junction bases left unmatched: 22. Germline assignment: CDR1 SQVTM and CDR2 ANQGSEA.

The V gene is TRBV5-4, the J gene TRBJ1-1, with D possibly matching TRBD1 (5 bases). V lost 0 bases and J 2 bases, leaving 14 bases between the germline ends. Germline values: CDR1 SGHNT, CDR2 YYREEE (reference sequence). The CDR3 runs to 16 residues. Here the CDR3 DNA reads TGTGCCAGCAGCTTGGATCTTACGACAGTTAACACTGAAGCTTTCTTT. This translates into CASSLDLTTVNTEAFF. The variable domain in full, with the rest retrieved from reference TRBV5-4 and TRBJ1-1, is ETGVTQSPTHLIKTRGQQVTLRCSSQSGHNTVSWYQQALGQGPQFIFQYYREEENGRGNFPPRFSGLQFPNYSSELNVNALELDDSALYLCASSLDLTTVNTEAFFGQGTRLTVV.

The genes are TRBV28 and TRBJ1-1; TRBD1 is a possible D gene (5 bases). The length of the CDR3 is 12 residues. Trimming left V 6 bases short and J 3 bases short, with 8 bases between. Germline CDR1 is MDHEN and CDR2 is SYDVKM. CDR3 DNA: TGTGCCAGCAGCCCGGGGGACACTGAAGCTTTCTTT. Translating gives CASSPGDTEAFF.

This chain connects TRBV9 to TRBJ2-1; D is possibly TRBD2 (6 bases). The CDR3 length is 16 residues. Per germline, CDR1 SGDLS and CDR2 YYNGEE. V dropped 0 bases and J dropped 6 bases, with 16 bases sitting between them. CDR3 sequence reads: CASSVVETRKGNEQFF. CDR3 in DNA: TGTGCCAGCAGCGTAGTGGAGACTAGGAAGGGCAATGAGCAGTTCTTC.

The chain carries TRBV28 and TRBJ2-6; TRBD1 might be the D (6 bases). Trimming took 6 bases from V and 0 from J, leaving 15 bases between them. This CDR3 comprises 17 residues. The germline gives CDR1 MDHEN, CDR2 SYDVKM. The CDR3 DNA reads TGTGCCAGCAGCCTGGGGCAGGGGAGCTCTGGGGCCAACGTCCTGACTTTC. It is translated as CASSLGQGSSGANVLTF.

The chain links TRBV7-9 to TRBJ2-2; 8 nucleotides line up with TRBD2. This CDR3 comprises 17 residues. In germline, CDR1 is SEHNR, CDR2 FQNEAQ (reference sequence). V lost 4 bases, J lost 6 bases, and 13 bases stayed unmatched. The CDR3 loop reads CASSSRALGSGAGELFF. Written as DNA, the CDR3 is TGTGCCAGCAGCTCTAGGGCCCTGGGTAGCGGGGCCGGGGAGCTGTTTTTT.